A selection of T cell receptor beta chains follows, all from one sample in a study of tumor-infiltrating lymphocytes in localized non-small cell lung cancer. TCRdb's copy holds only in-frame clones and misses some; the assay was immunoSEQ multiplex PCR. The sample contains roughly 13,000 clones, roughly 75% of which appear only once. The sample taken for sequencing was uninvolved lung tissue not adjacent to the tumor. These receptors came from a human donor with non-small cell lung cancer. CDR3s include the opening cysteine and the closing phenylalanine or tryptophan. Expanded clones get a size class; other rows say once, few or many, or leave the size out.

CDR3aa,v_gene,j_gene,abundance
CASSLFTGGTGNTIYF,TRBV28,TRBJ1-3,NA
CASRHVGSDYEQYF,TRBV5-8,TRBJ2-7,NA
CASSTPQSSGNTIYF,TRBV6-6,TRBJ1-3,NA
CASSELGQGLHEQYF,TRBV25-1,TRBJ2-7,NA
CASSEVGTVSAKNIQYF,TRBV2,TRBJ2-4,NA
CASSGLSYEQYF,TRBV9,TRBJ2-7,few
CASSLAVVTGGEAFF,TRBV5-1,TRBJ1-1,medium-sized
CASSLRPGLNTEAFF,TRBV7-2,TRBJ1-1,NA
CASSLVGAGSTDTQYF,TRBV5-1,TRBJ2-3,few
CASSIGRASTDTQYF,TRBV19,TRBJ2-3,NA
CAWTGGRGNYGYTF,TRBV30,TRBJ1-2,NA
CATKRGTEAFF,TRBV19,TRBJ1-1,NA
CASSEHREQYF,TRBV6-1,TRBJ2-7,NA
CAWSNVDQPQHF,TRBV30,TRBJ1-5,medium-sized
CASSLDGYGEQYF,TRBV7-9,TRBJ2-7,NA
CASSQGIVGRFIGYTF,TRBV14,TRBJ1-2,NA
CAISVELNTEAFF,TRBV10-3,TRBJ1-1,NA
CASIPGSYTEAFF,TRBV6-1,TRBJ1-1,medium-sized
CASSLRGFYYGYTF,TRBV5-6,TRBJ1-2,NA
CASSLWGTSGLAKNIQYF,TRBV5-1,TRBJ2-4,NA
CASSSGPGNNEQFF,TRBV5-1,TRBJ2-1,once
CASTLTGRGGELFF,TRBV6-5,TRBJ2-2,NA